These 7 T cell receptor beta chains originate from one sample sequenced in a study of blood T cell repertoires in COVID-19. Here immunoSEQ multiplex PCR was the method, and the copy in TCRdb shows in-frame clones only, minus some. The table includes 71,000 or so clones, over 75% detected once. Sequencing was performed on peripheral blood. Receptors were obtained from a man between 45 and 60 years old with acute or convalescent COVID-19.

A few counts support this clone. This chain links TRBV5-4 with TRBJ1-1, with 8 bases matching TRBD1. This CDR3 has 15 residues. V dropped 4 bases and J dropped 1; count of bases not matched to a gene: 6. CDR1 and CDR2 (germline): SGHNT, YYREEE (reference sequence). The CDR3 spells CASSQRDRWNTEAFF. The CDR3 region has the DNA TGTGCCAGCAGCCAAAGGGACAGGTGGAACACTGAAGCTTTCTTT.

V and J are TRBV12-3 or TRBV12-4 and TRBJ1-2; no reliable D call. V gave up 0 bases and J gave up 5 bases, with 4 bases separating them. The CDR3 is 12 residues long. The CDR3 here is CASSLALYGYTF. Written as DNA, the CDR3 is TGTGCCAGCAGTTTAGCGCTATATGGCTACACCTTC.

The CDR3 DNA follows: TGTGCCAGCAGCTCACTAGTTACTAGCGGGAGTTTAACAGATACGCAGTATTTT. This codes for CASSSLVTSGSLTDTQYF. This chain links TRBV7-2 with TRBJ2-3; 11 bases fit TRBD2. CDR3 length: 18 residues. Germline lookup yields CDR1 SGHTA and CDR2 FQGNSA. Trimming at V came to 4 bases and at J to 3 bases, leaving 12 bases not matched to a gene.

This clone was seen a handful of times. The CDR3: CASSPPGAGENSPLHF. The CDR3 region has the DNA TGTGCCAGCTCACCCCCAGGGGCAGGGGAAAATTCACCCCTCCACTTT. The chain combines TRBV18 with TRBJ1-6, with D possibly matching TRBD1 (6 bases). Germline CDR1 reads KGHSH; CDR2 reads LQKENI. The CDR3 sequence is 16 residues long. V was clipped by 3 bases and J by 7 bases, with 16 bases between them.

V and J are TRBV7-9 and TRBJ2-5; D perhaps matches TRBD1 (6 bases). Germline V lookup: CDR1 SEHNR, CDR2 FQNEAQ (reference sequence). This CDR3 spans 16 amino acids. V lost 5 bases to trimming and J lost 3 bases, with 19 bases between them. The CDR3 region is CASSPPLRTAKETQYF. CDR3 DNA: TGTGCCAGCAGCCCCCCCCTCAGGACAGCCAAAGAGACCCAGTACTTC.

The V gene is TRBV7-2, the J gene TRBJ1-1; D unclear. The length of the CDR3 is 14 residues. V was pared by 5 bases and J by 4 bases, with 14 bases between. Per germline, CDR1 SGHTA and CDR2 FQGNSA. The CDR3: CASSPRSGVTEAFF. The CDR3 DNA follows: TGTGCCAGCAGCCCCCGTTCGGGAGTCACTGAAGCTTTCTTT.

Points on this clone: Because the CDR3 is missing its conserved closing phenylalanine or tryptophan, this is likely a read error. Because the CDR3's place on the DNA is in doubt, the DNA is left out and the CDR3 is given as listed by TCRdb. The J gene is TRBJ1-1, the V gene TRBV12-3 or TRBV12-4; TRBD1 is the table's D call and was not checked against the DNA. Including both end residues, the CDR3 is 11 amino acids long. The CDR3 sequence: CASSAGDSPFV.